These 21 T cell receptor beta chains came from one sample sequenced in a study of OX40 agonist ivuxolimab in advanced cancers. Preparation of the library involved the immunoSEQ multiplex PCR assay. TCRdb took this table from immuneACCESS and kept in-frame rearrangements with V and J called. Such tables lack part of the clones; where checked against another copy, unresolved V genes explain under half of the gap, and the rest is unexplained. This sample comprises about 50,000 clones, roughly 84% of them detected only once. Around 0.7% of the sample comes from the top ten. Sequencing was performed on CD4+ or CD8+ T cells sorted from blood, taken in a trial of the OX40 agonist ivuxolimab. The receptors shown here come from an adult with an advanced solid tumor such as melanoma, head and neck, liver or kidney cancer.

The chain employs TRBV7-6 and TRBJ2-7; D remains unclear. The germline CDR1 and CDR2 sequences are SGHVS and FNYEAQ. The CDR3 consists of 13 residues. The germline V and J ends were trimmed by 3 bases and 1 base, with 7 bases remaining between them. The DNA of the CDR3 is TGTGCCAGCAGCTTTCGAGTATCCTACGAGCAGTACTTC. Protein: CASSFRVSYEQYF.

This clone appeared a few times. The V and J genes are TRBV7-2 and TRBJ1-2; possibly TRBD1 for D (6 bases). The CDR3 is made up of 13 amino acids. Trimming cost V 4 bases and J 8 bases, with 14 bases left between them. In germline, CDR1 is SGHTA, CDR2 FQGNSA. The CDR3 nucleotides read TGTGCCAGCAGCTCCCAGGGGCGGCAGGGCTACACCTTC. This gives the protein CASSSQGRQGYTF.

The chain is built from TRBV6-5 and TRBJ2-1, with 7 positions matching TRBD2. CDR1 MNHEY and CDR2 SVGAGI come from the germline V gene. The CDR3 extends over 16 amino acids. Trimming cost V 2 bases and J 8 bases; bases outside gene matches: 12. CDR3 in DNA: TGTGCCAGCAGTTACGGTTCTGCGGGAGAAGGAGATGAGCAGTTCTTC. Translation: CASSYGSAGEGDEQFF.

The chain uses TRBV18 and TRBJ1-6, with D possibly being TRBD1 (5 bases). V lost 4 bases and J lost 7, with 14 bases in between. The CDR3 has 15 residues. Germline CDR1 is KGHSH and CDR2 is LQKENI. CDR3 nucleotide sequence: TGTGCCAGCTCACTCCAAGTCGAGGGGAATTCACCCCTCCACTTT. Amino acid sequence: CASSLQVEGNSPLHF.

V is TRBV19 and J is TRBJ2-5, with TRBD2 as a possible D gene (6 bases). Germline V gene data show CDR1 as LNHDA and CDR2 as SQIVND (reference sequence). This CDR3 spans 14 amino acids. Trimming took 3 bases from V and 5 from J, leaving 13 bases between them. CDR3 in amino acids: CASSIYWGGETQYF. DNA for the CDR3: TGTGCCAGTAGTATTTACTGGGGAGGCGAGACCCAGTACTTC.

This clone was picked up one time. The chain uses TRBV30 and TRBJ2-3, with 9 positions matching TRBD2. V shed 1 base and J 0 bases; nucleotides not matched to a gene: 2. The CDR3 is made up of 15 amino acids. The V gene's germline CDR1 is GTSNPN and CDR2 SVGIG (reference sequence). CDR3 coding DNA: TGTGCCTGGAGTGGACTAGCGGATAGCACAGATACGCAGTATTTT. It specifies CAWSGLADSTDTQYF.

This clone has more than one count but fewer than ten. The chain recombines TRBV5-5 with TRBJ2-5, with a tentative D call TRBD2 (6 bases). CDR3 length: 14 amino acids. Germline V lookup: CDR1 SGHKS, CDR2 YYEKEE (reference sequence). V dropped 0 bases and J dropped 1 base, with 7 bases sitting between them. The CDR3 spells CASSLGRVQETQYF. CDR3 bases: TGTGCCAGCAGCTTGGGGAGGGTCCAAGAGACCCAGTACTTC.

The J gene is TRBJ2-1, the V gene TRBV6-5, with D possibly TRBD2 on 5 matching bases. Between the trimmed V and J ends, which lost 2 bases and 14 bases, there was a span of 10 bases. Germline V gives CDR1 MNHEY, CDR2 SVGAGI. This CDR3 is 11 amino acids long. CDR3 sequence reads: CASSYRGGKFF. CDR3 DNA sequence: TGTGCCAGCAGTTACCGGGGTGGGAAGTTCTTC.

This chain joins TRBV5-1 and TRBJ2-3; 9 nucleotides match TRBD2. CDR1 SGHRS and CDR2 YFSETQ come from the germline V gene. After removal of 4 bases from V and 5 bases from J, the junction contained 8 bases not matched to a gene. The CDR3 runs to 15 residues. CDR3 region: CASSPSGRTRDTQYF. The CDR3 bases are TGCGCCAGCAGCCCGAGCGGGAGGACCAGAGATACGCAGTATTTT.

V usage is TRBV28 and J usage is TRBJ1-1; the D gene is possibly TRBD1 (5 bases). Deletions cut 2 bases from V and 1 base from J, with 20 bases between. This CDR3 spans 18 amino acids. Germline V gives CDR1 MDHEN, CDR2 SYDVKM. CDR3 nucleotide sequence: TGTGCCAGCAGTTTAAGGCGGTATGGGGGGACGTGGAACACTGAAGCTTTCTTT. This translates into CASSLRRYGGTWNTEAFF. Using reference TRBV28 and TRBJ1-1 for the parts outside the CDR3, the full variable domain is DVKVTQSSRYLVKRTGEKVFLECVQDMDHENMFWYRQDPGLGLRLIYFSYDVKMKEKGDIPEGYSVSREKKERFSLILESASTNQTSMYLCASSLRRYGGTWNTEAFFGQGTRLTVV.

The genes are TRBV7-2 and TRBJ1-2, with D possibly being TRBD1 (5 bases). This CDR3 region has 11 residues. The germline V gene encodes CDR1 SGHTA and CDR2 FQGNSA. V was clipped by 5 bases and J by 7 bases, with 8 bases between them. The CDR3 nucleotides are TGTGCCAGCAGCCTCAGGGTTGGCTACACCTTC. As protein: CASSLRVGYTF. Full variable domain (remainder filled in from reference TRBV7-2 and TRBJ1-2): GAGVSQSPSNKVTEKGKDVELRCDPISGHTALYWYRQSLGQGLEFLIYFQGNSAPDKSGLPSDRFSAERTGGSVSTLTIQRTQQEDSAVYLCASSLRVGYTFGSGTRLTVV.

V usage is TRBV18 and J usage is TRBJ2-3, with 10 positions matching TRBD2. The CDR3 consists of 17 residues. V trimming: 1 base; J trimming: 4 bases; junction bases outside the gene matches: 8. CDR1 is KGHSH and CDR2 is LQKENI in the germline V gene. CDR3 DNA: TGTGCCAGCTCACCACGGCCTAGCGGGAGTCAGGCAGATACGCAGTATTTT. Translated: CASSPRPSGSQADTQYF.

This clone has just a few counts. The V call is TRBV4-1, the J call TRBJ1-4; D is ambiguous. Trimming cost V 1 base and J 2 bases, with 11 bases left between them. The CDR3 has 16 amino acids. From germline, CDR1 is MGHRA and CDR2 YSYEKL. CDR3 sequence (DNA): TGCGCCAGCAGCCAAGGGGGTTCAGGCACTAATGAAAAACTGTTTTTT. This encodes CASSQGGSGTNEKLFF.

The gene calls are TRBV10-3 and TRBJ2-6; the D is unclear. Germline CDR1 reads ENHRY; CDR2 reads SYGVKD. This CDR3 comprises 15 residues. The V end lost 9 bases, the J end lost 0 bases, and 12 bases lay between the germline ends. CDR3 sequence: CAIPKESSGANVLTF. The CDR3 nucleotides are TGTGCCATTCCGAAAGAAAGCTCTGGGGCCAACGTCCTGACTTTC.

The gene calls are TRBV29-1 and TRBJ2-7; 10 bases fit TRBD1. The CDR3 consists of 13 residues. Germline V gives CDR1 SQVTM, CDR2 ANQGSEA. V shed 4 bases and J 7 bases; nucleotides not matched to a gene: 7. The CDR3 spells CSVGTGGLGEQYF. CDR3 bases: TGCAGCGTTGGGACAGGGGGGCTAGGGGAGCAGTACTTC.

The V gene is TRBV27, the J gene TRBJ2-3; 7 nucleotides agree with TRBD1. From germline, CDR1 is MNHEY and CDR2 SMNVEV (reference sequence). The trim removed 4 bases at V and 0 bases at J, leaving 10 bases unmatched. The CDR3 contains 17 residues. CDR3 in DNA: TGTGCCAGCAGTTCCGGACAGGCAAAACTTAGCACAGATACGCAGTATTTT. Encoded protein: CASSSGQAKLSTDTQYF.

The rearrangement uses TRBV7-3 and TRBJ1-2, with 12 bases aligning to TRBD1. CDR1 SGHTA and CDR2 FQGTGA come from the germline V gene. The CDR3 loop spans 15 amino acids. The junction had 7 bases not matched to a gene; V was cut back by 5 bases and J by 6 bases. The CDR3 loop reads CASSRGTGGEDGYTF. The CDR3 bases are TGTGCCAGCAGCCGAGGGACAGGGGGCGAGGATGGCTACACCTTC.

Comments on this clone: The junction departs from germline at one end; a sequencing error may be responsible. The CDR3 sequence is CAGSLGMGSTDTQYF. As DNA, the CDR3 is TGCGCCGGCAGCTTGGGGATGGGGAGCACAGATACGCAGTATTTT. The rearrangement uses TRBV5-1 and TRBJ2-3, with D unresolved. Germline lookup yields CDR1 SGHRS and CDR2 YFSETQ. The CDR3 runs 15 residues.

This clone was counted a single time. This chain links TRBV6-5 with TRBJ1-2, with D possibly matching TRBD1 (5 bases). The germline gives CDR1 MNHEY, CDR2 SVGAGI. This CDR3 region has 13 residues. V lost 2 bases and J lost 8, with 12 bases in between. As DNA, the CDR3 is TGTGCCAGCAGTTACACTGACAGAACCGGCTACACCTTC. Translated, it gives CASSYTDRTGYTF.

This clone was seen a handful of times. The rearrangement links TRBV29-1 to TRBJ1-1, with a weak D call TRBD1 (6 bases). The V gene's germline CDR1 is SQVTM and CDR2 ANQGSEA. The V gene lost 7 bases and the J gene lost 4 bases, with 16 bases spanning the gap. The CDR3 covers 13 residues. This chain's CDR3 is CSGGRGEGTEAFF. The CDR3 nucleotides are TGCAGCGGGGGGCGGGGGGAAGGCACTGAAGCTTTCTTT.

J is TRBJ2-2 and V is TRBV30; TRBD2 might be the D (5 bases). CDR1 and CDR2 from the germline V gene are GTSNPN and SVGIG (reference sequence). The CDR3 has 12 amino acids. Trimming left V 3 bases short and J 7 bases short, with 9 bases between. The CDR3 nucleotides read TGTGCCTGGAGCCGAGGGATCGGGGAGCTGTTTTTT. Translating gives CAWSRGIGELFF.